The 8 T cell receptor beta chains given below trace back to one sample, sequenced in a study of CD8 T cells in ankylosing spondylitis. Each CDR3 protein gets one entry after TCRdb re-called the 5' RACE reads with MiXCR. The data show about 36,000 distinct CDR3 sequences, approximately 11% seen once. Sequenced: synovial fluid, either unsorted or a sorted T cell fraction (not recorded which). These receptors all come from a male donor with ankylosing spondylitis.

This clonotype was observed at least ten times. V gene TRBV28 combines with J gene TRBJ1-5, with D possibly TRBD1 on 5 matching bases. The V end was cut by 5 bases, the J end by 2 bases, with 10 bases between. This CDR3 has 14 amino acids. The germline V gene has CDR1 MDHEN and CDR2 SYDVKM. CDR3: CASSRGFGNQPQHF. CDR3 in DNA: TGTGCCAGCAGTCGGGGGTTTGGCAATCAGCCCCAGCATTTT.

This clonotype was recorded many times. The rearrangement links TRBV2 to TRBJ2-7, with D possibly TRBD2 on 5 matching bases. V lost 4 bases to trimming and J lost 5 bases, with 18 bases between them. This CDR3 is 15 amino acids long. CDR1 and CDR2 from the germline V gene are SNHLY and FYNNEI. The CDR3 nucleotides are TGTGCCAGCAGTGGTTCGTGGACTCCTGCCCACGAGCAGTACTTC. This sequence encodes CASSGSWTPAHEQYF.

This clonotype was recorded many times. The V and J genes are TRBV20-1 and TRBJ1-4; TRBD1 agrees at 9 bases. CDR1 and CDR2 (germline): DFQATT, SNEGSKA (reference sequence). The CDR3 has 17 residues. Trimming cost V 0 bases and J 8 bases; bases outside gene matches: 13. This CDR3 reads CSARDRDRDWRGEKLFF. The CDR3 nucleotides read TGCAGTGCTAGAGACCGGGACAGGGATTGGAGAGGGGAAAAACTGTTTTTT.

V is TRBV18 and J is TRBJ2-4; D uncertain. The V gene lost 3 bases and the J gene lost 1 base, with 16 bases spanning the gap. Germline-derived CDR1 and CDR2 are KGHSH and LQKENI. CDR3 length: 17 amino acids. CDR3 residues: CASSPWAPGSAKNIQYF. The CDR3 bases are TGTGCCAGCTCACCGTGGGCTCCCGGCAGCGCCAAAAACATTCAGTACTTC. Complete variable domain (other parts from reference TRBV18 and TRBJ2-4): NAGVMQNPRHLVRRRGQEARLRCSPMKGHSHVYWYRQLPEEGLKFMVYLQKENIIDESGMPKERFSAEFPKEGPSILRIQQVVRGDSAAYFCASSPWAPGSAKNIQYFGAGTRLSVL.

Ten or more counts support this clonotype. The chain links TRBV5-8 to TRBJ2-1, with 10 positions matching TRBD2. J was trimmed by 7 bases and V by 2 bases; bases with no gene match: 6. The CDR3 is 15 amino acids. Germline-derived CDR1 and CDR2 are SGHTS and YDEGEE. The chain's CDR3 is CASSFSSGSKNEQFF. CDR3 DNA: TGTGCCAGCAGCTTTTCTAGCGGGAGTAAAAATGAGCAGTTCTTC.

This clonotype was found a few times. DNA for the CDR3: TGTGCCACCAGCAGAGAAACCAGGGCACTCGAGCAGTACTTC. Its protein is CATSRETRALEQYF. The rearrangement uses TRBV15 and TRBJ2-7; tentative D call: TRBD1 (5 bases). The CDR3 is 14 residues long. Trimming shortened V by 0 bases and J by 6 bases, and 12 bases separated the two germline ends. Germline V gives CDR1 LNHNV, CDR2 YYDKDF (reference sequence).

This sequence joins TRBV6-1 and TRBJ1-1; the D gene is possibly TRBD1 (5 bases). The CDR3 is made up of 12 amino acids. Trimming shortened V by 6 bases and J by 5 bases, and 10 bases separated the two germline ends. Germline V lookup: CDR1 MNHNS, CDR2 SASEGT. The CDR3 DNA is TGTGCCAGCAGGTGGGACCGAACTGAAGCTTTCTTT. Encoded protein: CASRWDRTEAFF.

This clonotype has only a few counts. The chain combines TRBV5-1 with TRBJ1-4; maybe TRBD1 (5 bases). Germline V gene lookup returns CDR1 SGHRS and CDR2 YFSETQ. Trimming removed 0 bases at V and 5 bases at J, with 11 bases between. This CDR3 has 15 amino acids. CDR3 in amino acids: CASSLAGGENEKLFF. CDR3 nucleotides: TGCGCCAGCAGCTTGGCTGGGGGGGAGAATGAAAAACTGTTTTTT. Full variable domain (rest looked up from reference TRBV5-1 and TRBJ1-4): KAGVTQTPRYLIKTRGQQVTLSCSPISGHRSVSWYQQTPGQGLQFLFEYFSETQRNKGNFPGRFSGRQFSNSRSEMNVSTLELGDSALYLCASSLAGGENEKLFFGSGTQLSVL.